The 30 T cell receptor beta chains below all came from one sample that was sequenced in a study of blood T cells in healthy people across ages. Using a J-beta primer mix together with a sample-barcoded 5' primer, a second PCR was run for about 7 to 12 cycles. TCRdb processed the 5' RACE reads anew with MiXCR; each CDR3 protein has one entry. The sample lists roughly 1.9 million distinct CDR3 sequences; approximately 39% were seen once. The sample consisted of blood. These receptors all come from a human donor in good health.

V usage is TRBV5-6 and J usage is TRBJ1-1; possible D gene TRBD1, 6 bases. Germline V CDR1 and CDR2: SGHDT, YYEEEE. The CDR3 is made up of 14 amino acids. The V and J ends lost 2 bases and 4 bases respectively, with 12 bases between them. The CDR3 DNA reads TGTGCCAGCAGCTTCGGGGGCGCGGTCACTGAAGCTTTCTTT. Translating gives CASSFGGAVTEAFF. Looking up the rest from reference TRBV5-6 and TRBJ1-1 gives the full variable domain: DAGVTQSPTHLIKTRGQQVTLRCSPKSGHDTVSWYQQALGQGPQFIFQYYEEEERQRGNFPDRFSGHQFPNYSSELNVNALLLGDSALYLCASSFGGAVTEAFFGQGTRLTVV.

The genes are TRBV18 and TRBJ2-3; no firm D call. This CDR3 has 15 amino acids. Trimming took off 3 bases at V and 6 bases at J, with 16 bases between the two ends. Per germline, CDR1 KGHSH and CDR2 LQKENI. CDR3 in amino acids: CASSPTGRDVDTQYF. The CDR3 DNA reads TGTGCCAGCTCACCTACGGGTCGAGACGTGGATACGCAGTATTTT. Variable domain in full (rest from reference TRBV18 and TRBJ2-3): NAGVMQNPRHLVRRRGQEARLRCSPMKGHSHVYWYRQLPEEGLKFMVYLQKENIIDESGMPKERFSAEFPKEGPSILRIQQVVRGDSAAYFCASSPTGRDVDTQYFGPGTRLTVL.

This clonotype was seen a few times. This sequence joins TRBV7-2 and TRBJ1-2, with D tentatively TRBD1 (6 bases). The CDR3 is 14 residues long. The ends were cut back, 0 bases at V and 8 bases at J, with 13 bases in the middle. Germline V gene data show CDR1 as SGHTA and CDR2 as FQGNSA. CDR3 in amino acids: CASSLAGPGTGYTF. Written as DNA, the CDR3 is TGTGCCAGCAGCTTAGCGGGCCCCGGGACAGGCTACACCTTC.

This clonotype appeared once. The chain couples TRBV7-6 to TRBJ2-5; 7 positions agree with TRBD2. Germline-derived CDR1 and CDR2 are SGHVS and FNYEAQ. The CDR3 is made up of 17 amino acids. V lost 5 bases, J lost 11 bases, and 23 bases stayed unmatched. The DNA for the CDR3 is TGTGCCAGCAGCCCGGAGGGAGGGATCATTGGGGGGAATGAGCAGTACTTC. It codes for CASSPEGGIIGGNEQYF.

The V gene is TRBV5-1, the J gene TRBJ2-1; TRBD1 might be the D (6 bases). The CDR3 contains 18 residues. Germline V lookup: CDR1 SGHRS, CDR2 YFSETQ. Deletions cut 1 base from V and 3 bases from J, with 20 bases between. CDR3: CASSLWFGGRGIYNEQFF. CDR3 sequence (DNA): TGCGCCAGCAGCTTGTGGTTTGGGGGCAGGGGCATCTACAATGAGCAGTTCTTC.

This clonotype was counted only a few times. This chain uses TRBV27 with TRBJ2-7; D possibly corresponds to TRBD1 (6 bases). Germline CDR1 and CDR2: MNHEY and SMNVEV (reference sequence). Deletions cut 1 base from V and 2 bases from J, with 21 bases between. There are 18 residues in the CDR3. The CDR3 DNA reads TGTGCCAGCAGTTTATTCTCCGTCCGGACAGAAAAGACCTACGAGCAGTACTTC. This codes for CASSLFSVRTEKTYEQYF.

In this sample, this clonotype turned up a few times. This sequence joins TRBV7-2 and TRBJ2-1; D possibly corresponds to TRBD1 (6 bases). Per the germline V gene, CDR1 is SGHTA and CDR2 is FQGNSA. The CDR3 has 15 amino acids. Trimming left V 2 bases short and J 9 bases short, with 17 bases between. DNA for the CDR3: TGTGCCAGCAGCTTAAACACCCCAGGGGTTGGTGAGCAGTTCTTC. Residues: CASSLNTPGVGEQFF.

The chain combines TRBV7-9 with TRBJ2-3, with D perhaps TRBD1 (5 bases). Germline V gene lookup returns CDR1 SEHNR and CDR2 FQNEAQ (reference sequence). The V end was cut by 1 base, the J end by 0 bases, with 11 bases between. This CDR3 contains 16 residues. The CDR3 protein is CASSLGDSPSTDTQYF. The CDR3 nucleotides are TGTGCCAGCAGCTTAGGAGACAGCCCTAGCACAGATACGCAGTATTTT.

This clonotype was counted only a few times. The rearrangement links TRBV18 to TRBJ2-3; 9 bases match TRBD2. CDR1 KGHSH and CDR2 LQKENI come from the germline V gene. V shed 3 bases, J shed 6 bases, and the junction held 7 bases outside the gene matches. There are 15 residues in the CDR3. The CDR3 loop reads CASSPLAGFEDTQYF. CDR3 nucleotides: TGTGCCAGCTCACCCCTAGCGGGGTTCGAGGATACGCAGTATTTT.

This clonotype was detected only a few times. V is TRBV7-2 and J is TRBJ1-5; D gene uncertain. This CDR3 contains 16 residues. Germline assignment: CDR1 SGHTA and CDR2 FQGNSA. V was shortened by 1 base and J by 2 bases, with 12 bases between the two germline ends. This CDR3 reads CASSLGARNGNQPQHF. CDR3 DNA sequence: TGTGCCAGCAGCTTAGGAGCAAGGAACGGCAATCAGCCCCAGCATTTT.

This clonotype was found a few times. The chain is built from TRBV7-2 and TRBJ2-3; no clear D. This CDR3 is 15 amino acids long. Per germline, CDR1 SGHTA and CDR2 FQGNSA. Trimming stripped 3 bases from V and 0 bases from J, with 10 bases between. The CDR3 here is CASSFGLTSTDTQYF. In DNA form, the CDR3 reads TGTGCCAGCAGCTTTGGGCTGACTAGCACAGATACGCAGTATTTT.

The rearrangement joins TRBV6-6 to TRBJ1-3; weak D call: TRBD1 (6 bases). The V end was cut by 4 bases, the J end by 1 base, with 11 bases between. Germline assignment: CDR1 MNHNY and CDR2 SVGAGI (reference sequence). This CDR3 is built from 15 residues. CDR3 bases: TGTGCCAGCAGTTCGACAGGTTCATCTGGAAACACCATATATTTT. Amino acids: CASSSTGSSGNTIYF.

This clonotype was seen ten or more times. The chain carries TRBV7-6 and TRBJ2-1, with 7 bases lining up with TRBD1. J lost 1 base, V lost 5 bases, and 11 bases had no gene match. The V gene's germline CDR1 is SGHVS and CDR2 FNYEAQ. This CDR3 region has 17 residues. The CDR3 here is CASSPDRVVGSYNEQFF. CDR3 coding DNA: TGTGCCAGCAGCCCAGACAGGGTAGTGGGATCCTACAATGAGCAGTTCTTC.

The CDR3 region has the DNA TGCGCCAGCAGCCCAACCCGGGCCTACGAGCAGTTCTTC. It is translated as CASSPTRAYEQFF. This chain joins TRBV4-1 and TRBJ2-1; D is ambiguous. Germline lookup yields CDR1 MGHRA and CDR2 YSYEKL. V was trimmed by 4 bases and J by 10 bases, leaving 14 bases between them. The CDR3 extends over 13 amino acids.

There are many counts of this clonotype. The chain has TRBV6-6 and TRBJ2-5; a weak D match, TRBD2 (6 bases). The CDR3 runs to 16 residues. Germline CDR1 MNHNY, CDR2 SVGAGI (reference sequence). Between the trimmed V and J ends, which lost 5 bases and 3 bases, there was a span of 19 bases. The CDR3 DNA follows: TGTGCCAGCAGTGCACCGGGACTTCCACAAAAAGAGACCCAGTACTTC. Amino acid sequence: CASSAPGLPQKETQYF.

V usage is TRBV20-1 and J usage is TRBJ1-2, with 10 positions matching TRBD1. CDR1 and CDR2 from the germline V gene are DFQATT and SNEGSKA (reference sequence). V trimming: 6 bases; J trimming: 6 bases; junction bases outside the gene matches: 4. The CDR3 covers 12 residues. The DNA of the CDR3 is TGCAGTGCCACGGGGACAGGGGATGGCTACACCTTC. It encodes CSATGTGDGYTF.

The genes are TRBV20-1 and TRBJ2-5; D remains unclear. V was cut by 8 bases and J by 1 base, with 11 bases left in between. CDR3 length equals 12 residues. The germline gives CDR1 DFQATT, CDR2 SNEGSKA (reference sequence). DNA for the CDR3: TGCAGTCCTACGCGGCGCCAAGAGACCCAGTACTTC. Its protein is CSPTRRQETQYF.

The V call is TRBV29-1, the J call TRBJ1-5; D might be TRBD1 (6 bases). This CDR3 region has 14 residues. Germline V gives CDR1 SQVTM, CDR2 ANQGSEA. The V end was cut by 6 bases, the J end by 5 bases, with 17 bases between. CDR3 DNA sequence: TGCAGCGTCCGGGACCGGGGGGGCCATCAGCCCCAGCATTTT. It translates to CSVRDRGGHQPQHF.

There are a few counts of this clonotype. The chain carries TRBV11-2 and TRBJ1-3, with unresolved D. The CDR3 has 11 residues. Trimming pared 8 bases from V and 8 bases from J, leaving 10 bases between. CDR1 and CDR2 from the germline V gene are SGHAT and FQNNGV. This CDR3 reads CASRFLHTIYF. DNA for the CDR3: TGTGCCAGCCGATTTCTCCACACCATATATTTT.

The V gene is TRBV4-1, the J gene TRBJ2-5; the D gene is possibly TRBD2 (5 bases). In germline, CDR1 is MGHRA, CDR2 YSYEKL. Trimming pared 0 bases from V and 7 bases from J, leaving 15 bases between. This CDR3 region has 15 residues. CDR3 in amino acids: CASSQETRVGGTQYF. In DNA form, the CDR3 reads TGCGCCAGCAGCCAAGAAACCCGGGTCGGAGGGACCCAGTACTTC.

The V and J genes are TRBV6-5 and TRBJ2-7; D unclear. This CDR3 spans 14 amino acids. V was trimmed by 4 bases and J by 5 bases, leaving 15 bases between them. The germline CDR1 and CDR2 sequences are MNHEY and SVGAGI. The CDR3 region has the DNA TGTGCCAGCAGTTCCCCGGGCCACAGAGACGAGCAGTACTTC. Protein: CASSSPGHRDEQYF.

A few counts support this clonotype. The chain recombines TRBV20-1 with TRBJ1-2; 12 nucleotides agree with TRBD1. With 1 base clipped from V and 7 bases from J, the junction kept 16 bases outside the gene matches. CDR1 is DFQATT, CDR2 SNEGSKA, per germline (reference sequence). This CDR3 spans 18 amino acids. The CDR3 nucleotides are TGCAGTGCTAGAGCAGGGACAGGGGGCTCCCCCTATCGGGGTGGCTACACCTTC. Protein sequence: CSARAGTGGSPYRGGYTF.

The rearrangement uses TRBV21-1 and TRBJ2-7. TRBV21-1 is a recognized pseudogene. The CDR3 sequence is 15 residues long. The CDR3 DNA sequence: TGTGCCAGCAGCAAAAGGGTTCTTGGCGGCTACGAGCAGTACTTC. Protein product: CASSKRVLGGYEQYF.

This clonotype appeared once. J is TRBJ2-5 and V is TRBV4-1; D may be TRBD1 or TRBD2 (5 bases each). Gene TRBJ2-7 matches the end of the DNA better, so the J call may be wrong. CDR1 and CDR2 (germline): MGHRA, YSYEKL. The CDR3 has 13 amino acids. The CDR3: CASSREGRGEQYF. CDR3 sequence (DNA): TGCGCCAGCAGCCGAGAGGGGCGTGGCGAGCAGTACTTC.

This clonotype was observed a handful of times. V usage is TRBV20-1 and J usage is TRBJ2-4; D perhaps matches TRBD1 (5 bases). The germline V and J ends were trimmed by 6 bases and 3 bases, with 12 bases remaining between them. The length of the CDR3 is 13 residues. Germline CDR1 and CDR2: DFQATT and SNEGSKA (reference sequence). The CDR3, as DNA: TGCAGTGCAACAGGATCTAACAAAAACATTCAGTACTTC. As protein: CSATGSNKNIQYF.

V and J are TRBV11-2 and TRBJ2-1, with TRBD2 identical over 9 bases. V trimming: 0 bases; J trimming: 9 bases; junction bases outside the gene matches: 9. Germline assignment: CDR1 SGHAT and CDR2 FQNNGV. This CDR3 region has 16 residues. The CDR3 DNA is TGTGCCAGCAGCTTAGAGGGTGGCGGGGGGGCCCTTGAGCAGTTCTTC. Protein product: CASSLEGGGGALEQFF. The full variable domain, with the rest looked up from reference TRBV11-2 and TRBJ2-1, is EAGVAQSPRYKIIEKRQSVAFWCNPISGHATLYWYQQILGQGPKLLIQFQNNGVVDDSQLPKDRFSAERLKGVDSTLKIQPAKLEDSAVYLCASSLEGGGGALEQFFGPGTRLTVL.

CDR3 sequence reads: CASGLIEKKMDEKLFF. The DNA of the CDR3 is TGTGCTAGTGGTTTGATCGAGAAAAAGATGGATGAAAAACTGTTTTTT. The rearrangement uses TRBV12-5 and TRBJ1-4; D not resolved. The V and J ends lost 2 bases and 6 bases respectively, with 16 bases between them. The V gene's germline CDR1 is LGHNT and CDR2 FRNRAP. The CDR3 spans 16 residues.

The J gene is TRBJ2-1, the V gene TRBV10-3; TRBD1 matches 7 bases. The CDR3 covers 15 residues. V dropped 4 bases and J dropped 6; count of bases not matched to a gene: 9. The germline V gene has CDR1 ENHRY and CDR2 SYGVKD. For the CDR3, the DNA is TGTGCCATCAGTGGGACAGGTGGAACAGGCAATGAGCAGTTCTTC. The encoded protein is CAISGTGGTGNEQFF.

This chain uses TRBV12-3 or TRBV12-4 with TRBJ1-2; 9 bases map to TRBD1. The CDR3 has 15 residues. V was clipped by 5 bases and J by 4 bases; unmatched bases: 8. The DNA for the CDR3 is TGTGCCAGCAGTCCAGAACCGACAGGGGGCTATGGCTACACCTTC. This gives the protein CASSPEPTGGYGYTF.

As to this clonotype: One end of the junction fails to match germline, which may point to a read error. The chain is built from TRBV2 and TRBJ1-1, with D possibly being TRBD1 (6 bases). CDR3 length: 11 residues. Looked up from germline, CDR1 is SNHLY and CDR2 is FYNNEI. The CDR3 spells CARDRDTEALF. For the CDR3, the DNA is TGTGCCAGAGACCGGGACACTGAAGCTCTCTTT.